These 11 T cell receptor beta chains came from one sample sequenced in a study of blood T cell repertoires in COVID-19. Only in-frame clones appear in the TCRdb table, and some are missing; sequencing was by immunoSEQ multiplex PCR. The sample lists 150,000 to 200,000 clones, roughly 80% seen once, with around 5.2% in the top ten. The sequenced sample consisted of peripheral blood. Every receptor here comes from a woman between 25 and 40 years old with acute or convalescent COVID-19.

V gene TRBV28 combines with J gene TRBJ1-4; the D is unclear. Looked up from germline, CDR1 is MDHEN and CDR2 is SYDVKM. The germline V and J ends were trimmed by 1 base and 3 bases, with 9 bases remaining between them. The CDR3 is 15 residues long. This chain's CDR3 is CASSLLRTPNEKLFF. CDR3 in DNA: TGTGCCAGCAGTTTATTGCGAACTCCTAATGAAAAACTGTTTTTT.

The rearrangement uses TRBV6-5 and TRBJ1-3, with 9 bases that match TRBD1. V was pared by 2 bases and J by 2 bases, with 4 bases of the junction left unmatched. The germline gives CDR1 MNHEY, CDR2 SVGAGI. This CDR3 comprises 16 residues. The CDR3 loop is CASSYLGQGAGNTIYF. As DNA, the CDR3 is TGTGCCAGCAGTTACCTGGGACAGGGTGCTGGAAACACCATATATTTT.

V and J are TRBV5-4 and TRBJ1-2; possibly TRBD1 for D (5 bases). The V gene's germline CDR1 is SGHNT and CDR2 YYREEE (reference sequence). Trimming cost V 3 bases and J 8 bases, with 17 bases left between them. The length of the CDR3 is 14 residues. CDR3 bases: TGTGCCAGCAGCTCCCCTCAGGGCTGGGAAGGCTACACCTTC. Its translation is CASSSPQGWEGYTF.

The chain couples TRBV14 to TRBJ2-1; 12 bases are a match to TRBD2. CDR1 and CDR2 from the germline V gene are SGHDN and FVKESK. Trimming cost V 1 base and J 6 bases; bases outside gene matches: 4. This CDR3 contains 16 residues. The CDR3 region is CASSQVWTSGANEQFF. The CDR3 DNA follows: TGTGCCAGCAGCCAAGTCTGGACTAGCGGGGCCAATGAGCAGTTCTTC.

The sample holds a few counts of this clone. The chain couples TRBV15 to TRBJ2-5, with 13 bases matching TRBD2. Germline V gene lookup returns CDR1 LNHNV and CDR2 YYDKDF (reference sequence). J lost 6 bases, V lost 0 bases, and 13 bases had no gene match. The CDR3 sequence is 19 residues long. CDR3 bases: TGTGCCACCAGCAGAGATGTCCGGGGGACTAGCGGGAAACTACAGACCCAGTACTTC. Translation gives CATSRDVRGTSGKLQTQYF.

This clone was counted a few times. The rearrangement joins TRBV12-3 or TRBV12-4 to TRBJ1-1, with D possibly being TRBD1 (6 bases). The CDR3 sequence is 13 residues long. Trimming removed 3 bases from V and 11 bases from J, with 16 bases in between. The CDR3 DNA follows: TGTGCCAGCAGTTTGTCTCTAGGGGGTGCGGCTTTCTTT. Its protein product is CASSLSLGGAAFF.

This chain joins TRBV5-6 and TRBJ1-1; 10 positions match TRBD1. V trimming: 3 bases; J trimming: 7 bases; junction bases outside the gene matches: 6. Per germline, CDR1 SGHDT and CDR2 YYEEEE. The CDR3 runs to 14 residues. The CDR3 sequence is CASSSTGGIGEAFF. The CDR3 DNA reads TGTGCCAGCAGCTCGACAGGGGGCATTGGTGAAGCTTTCTTT.

The sample holds a few counts of this clone. The gene calls are TRBV7-2 and TRBJ2-3, with TRBD2 matching 9 bases. In germline, CDR1 is SGHTA, CDR2 FQGNSA. This CDR3 has 17 residues. V lost 1 base, J lost 4 bases, and 9 bases stayed unmatched. CDR3 sequence reads: CASSLGSGGPVADTQYF. In DNA, the CDR3 is TGTGCCAGCAGCTTAGGAAGCGGGGGGCCCGTCGCAGATACGCAGTATTTT.

The chain links TRBV24-1 to TRBJ2-1; 7 nucleotides agree with TRBD2. The CDR3 loop spans 15 amino acids. J gave up 10 bases and V 0 bases, and 8 bases lay outside the gene matches. Germline CDR1 is KGHDR and CDR2 is SFDVKD. The CDR3 protein is CATSDLGRESGEQFF. DNA of the CDR3: TGTGCCACCAGTGATTTGGGGCGGGAGAGCGGCGAGCAGTTCTTC.

This clone was seen only a few times. The rearrangement links TRBV18 to TRBJ1-5; TRBD1 matches 8 bases. With V trimmed by 3 bases and J by 2 bases, 3 bases remained unmatched. The CDR3 is made up of 15 amino acids. Germline CDR1 KGHSH, CDR2 LQKENI. The CDR3 nucleotides are TGTGCCAGCTCACCCGGACAGGGCGGCAATCAGCCCCAGCATTTT. This codes for CASSPGQGGNQPQHF.

This chain connects TRBV5-1 to TRBJ2-7; 8 bases map to TRBD1. The germline CDR1 and CDR2 sequences are SGHRS and YFSETQ. The CDR3 totals 16 residues. J gave up 5 bases and V 0 bases, and 10 bases lay outside the gene matches. This CDR3 reads CASSLARDRRSDEQYF. The CDR3 DNA reads TGCGCCAGCAGCTTGGCCCGGGACAGGCGTAGCGACGAGCAGTACTTC. The variable domain in full, with the rest retrieved from reference TRBV5-1 and TRBJ2-7, is KAGVTQTPRYLIKTRGQQVTLSCSPISGHRSVSWYQQTPGQGLQFLFEYFSETQRNKGNFPGRFSGRQFSNSRSEMNVSTLELGDSALYLCASSLARDRRSDEQYFGPGTRLTVT.